Sequencing of this T cell receptor beta chain was carried out in a study of cytomegalovirus exposure and HLA in healthy donors. As for this clone: Its antigen is currently unknown.

General observations from the study: Using a false discovery rate of 0.05, a later analysis showed that approximately 17,000 TCR beta sequences were associated with HLA alleles. Prior analysis indicated that the majority of TCR beta V segments exhibited productivity approximately 87% or approximately 30% of the time.

This PCR relied on a set of 60 Vbeta primers and 13 Jbeta primers. In the authors' methods: Unique TCR beta chains numbered roughly 83 million in a later analysis, with approximately 10 million shared. The protocol was immunoSEQ multiplex PCR, while the TCRdb copy is restricted to in-frame clones and leaves out a portion. V and J calls and clone size are copied from that table; D and trimming were computed from the DNA. The sample has some 150,000 clones; the top ten hold 2% to 3%. Germline CDR1 is SGHTA and CDR2 is FQGNSA. The CDR3 is made up of 13 amino acids. The V end lost 5 bases, the J end lost 8 bases, and 12 bases lay between the germline ends.

The sequencing sample was made of PBMCs. This sequence originates from a man aged 35-49 years in good health and CMV-seronegative. The rearrangement joins TRBV7-2 to TRBJ1-4, with a possible D match to TRBD1 (6 bases). The CDR3 sequence: CASSQQGIEKLFF. In nucleotides, the CDR3 is TGTGCCAGCAGCCAACAGGGCATAGAAAAACTGTTTTTT.